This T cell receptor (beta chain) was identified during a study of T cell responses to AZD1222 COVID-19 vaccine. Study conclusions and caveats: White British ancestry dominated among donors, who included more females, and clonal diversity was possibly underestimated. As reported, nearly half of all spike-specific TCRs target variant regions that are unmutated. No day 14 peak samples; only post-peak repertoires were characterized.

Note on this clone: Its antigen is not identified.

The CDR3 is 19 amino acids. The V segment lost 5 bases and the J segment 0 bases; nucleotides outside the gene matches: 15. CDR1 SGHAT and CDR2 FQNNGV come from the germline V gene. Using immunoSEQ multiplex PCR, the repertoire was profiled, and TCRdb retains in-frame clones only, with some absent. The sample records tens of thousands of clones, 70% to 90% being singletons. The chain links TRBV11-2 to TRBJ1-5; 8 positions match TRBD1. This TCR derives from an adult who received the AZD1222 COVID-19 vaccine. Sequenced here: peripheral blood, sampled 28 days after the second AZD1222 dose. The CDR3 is CASSAHPTGVTDSNQPQHF. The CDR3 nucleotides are TGTGCCAGCAGCGCTCACCCGACAGGGGTCACCGATAGCAATCAGCCCCAGCATTTT. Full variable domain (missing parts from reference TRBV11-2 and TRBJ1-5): EAGVAQSPRYKIIEKRQSVAFWCNPISGHATLYWYQQILGQGPKLLIQFQNNGVVDDSQLPKDRFSAERLKGVDSTLKIQPAKLEDSAVYLCASSAHPTGVTDSNQPQHFGDGTRLSIL.